What follows describes a single T cell receptor beta chain. Its antigen is currently unknown. This record belongs to a study of T cell clonotyping in hematopoietic cell transplantation. Study at large: Pretransplant recipient samples were taken after cytoreduction.

Findings and caveats of the study: At the given depth, recipient repertoires were over 97% de novo clonotypes. Graft donor and pretransplant recipient Inverse Simpson Index values predicted broader posttransplant TCR diversity.

Here immunoSEQ multiplex PCR was the method, and the copy in TCRdb shows in-frame clones only, minus some. Of about 41,000 clones listed, 85% were seen once; the top ten hold 2.5% to 3%. The time point is: recipient sample about 28 days before transplant, after cytoreduction. The germline V gene has CDR1 MNHNS and CDR2 SASEGT. CDR3 length equals 16 residues. Trimming took off 2 bases at V and 0 bases at J, with 14 bases between the two ends. Sequencing was performed on peripheral blood mononuclear cells, taken before stem cell transplant. The receptor comes from a man aged 55-75 years with acute myeloid leukemia. Some clones in this sample may be carry-over from other donors' samples. The rearrangement links TRBV6-1 to TRBJ2-7, with D tentatively TRBD1 (8 bases). The CDR3 nucleotides read TGTGCCAGCAGTGAAACGGGGGGACAGGACTCCTACGAGCAGTACTTC. Amino acid sequence: CASSETGGQDSYEQYF.